The sequence of this T cell receptor (beta chain) was determined in a study of blood T cell repertoires in COVID-19. Study-wide context: Collection of acute and convalescent COVID-19 samples took place in the United States, Italy and Spain. In each case, the material was cDNA or gDNA derived from T cells, B-cell-depleted T cells, or PBMCs.

In the original analysis: The authors estimated nucleated cell counts from reference gene primer amplification. TCRdb's copy holds only in-frame clones and misses some; the assay was immunoSEQ multiplex PCR. That table is the source of V, J and clone size, and D and trimming were worked out from the DNA. The data show more than 250,000 clones, about 90% seen once. This CDR3 is built from 15 residues. CDR1 is MNHEY and CDR2 is SMNVEV in the germline V gene (reference sequence). The V gene end was trimmed by 7 bases and the J gene end by 4 bases; junction bases not matched to a gene: 10. The sequence was collected from a man aged 18 to 35 who had recovered from COVID-19. The chain has TRBV27 and TRBJ2-1; 7 bases agree with TRBD1. Sequencing used peripheral blood. The CDR3 protein is CASNPGTVIYNEQFF. In DNA, the CDR3 is TGTGCCAGCAACCCCGGGACAGTCATATACAATGAGCAGTTCTTC.